Below are 8 T cell receptor beta chains sequenced from a single sample in a study of blood T cell repertoires in COVID-19. Profiled with immunoSEQ multiplex PCR; TCRdb holds only in-frame clones, not every one. The table shows under 200,000 clones, with 84% occurring only once. Sequencing was carried out using PBMCs or T cells enriched from blood (not recorded which). Source of these receptors: a man between 45 and 60 years old who had recovered from COVID-19.

The genes are TRBV7-2 and TRBJ1-2; 7 bases fit TRBD1. The trim removed 7 bases at V and 7 bases at J, leaving 9 bases unmatched. Per germline, CDR1 SGHTA and CDR2 FQGNSA. This CDR3 contains 13 residues. CDR3 DNA: TGTGCCAGCACCGACAGGGTTGGTTCTGGCTACACCTTC. Protein: CASTDRVGSGYTF.

This chain links TRBV6-1 with TRBJ2-1; possible D gene TRBD2, 7 bases. CDR1 is MNHNS, CDR2 SASEGT, per germline. The CDR3 is 17 residues long. V lost 4 bases and J 4 bases, leaving 20 bases between the germline ends. CDR3 DNA: TGTGCCAGCAGTGGGGGGGGGCGGATGGGTCGATACAATGAGCAGTTCTTC. This gives the protein CASSGGGRMGRYNEQFF.

The chain combines TRBV4-3 with TRBJ1-2, with D hard to call. Germline V gene sequence: CDR1 LGHNA, CDR2 YSLEER. V was trimmed by 3 bases and J by 9 bases, leaving 14 bases between them. The CDR3 is 13 residues long. The CDR3 here is CASSQTTGSSYTF. Here the CDR3 DNA reads TGCGCCAGCAGCCAGACGACGGGTTCGAGCTACACCTTC.

This chain connects TRBV7-9 to TRBJ2-1, with D maybe TRBD1 (6 bases). CDR1 is SEHNR, CDR2 FQNEAQ, per germline (reference sequence). V was cut by 5 bases and J by 9 bases, with 17 bases left in between. The CDR3 contains 14 residues. CDR3 bases: TGTGCCAGCAGCCTGGGGACAACCCCGGCTGAGCAGTTCTTC. Protein: CASSLGTTPAEQFF.

This chain links TRBV6-5 with TRBJ1-2; TRBD1 might be the D (5 bases). The CDR3 has 15 amino acids. Germline V gene data show CDR1 as MNHEY and CDR2 as SVGAGI. V was pared by 0 bases and J by 2 bases, with 10 bases between. The CDR3 region has the DNA TGTGCCAGCAGTTACTCCGGGGGGTCGAACTATGGCTACACCTTC. It specifies CASSYSGGSNYGYTF.

This clone was recorded only once. CDR3 region: CASSLDGGSSYEQYF. The CDR3 region has the DNA TGTGCCAGCAGCTTAGACGGGGGGAGCTCCTACGAGCAGTACTTC. The chain recombines TRBV7-2 with TRBJ2-7; 7 nucleotides match TRBD2. Per germline, CDR1 SGHTA and CDR2 FQGNSA. The CDR3 spans 15 residues. Germline trimming cut 1 base from V and 0 bases from J; bases unmatched to any gene: 3.

This sequence joins TRBV27 and TRBJ1-6; D gene ambiguous. The CDR3 is made up of 14 amino acids. Trimming removed 5 bases from V and 7 bases from J, with 12 bases in between. Germline V lookup: CDR1 MNHEY, CDR2 SMNVEV (reference sequence). The CDR3 reads CASSKTWSNSPLHF. Here the CDR3 DNA reads TGTGCCAGCAGTAAAACATGGTCAAATTCACCCCTCCACTTT.

This clone was recorded only once. The rearrangement joins TRBV5-1 to TRBJ1-6; TRBD1 matches 8 bases. V shed 4 bases and J 5 bases; nucleotides not matched to a gene: 5. The V gene's germline CDR1 is SGHRS and CDR2 YFSETQ. This CDR3 is built from 15 residues. CDR3 loop: CASSLLTGDNSPLHF. CDR3 in DNA: TGCGCCAGCAGCCTCCTGACAGGGGATAATTCACCCCTCCACTTT.